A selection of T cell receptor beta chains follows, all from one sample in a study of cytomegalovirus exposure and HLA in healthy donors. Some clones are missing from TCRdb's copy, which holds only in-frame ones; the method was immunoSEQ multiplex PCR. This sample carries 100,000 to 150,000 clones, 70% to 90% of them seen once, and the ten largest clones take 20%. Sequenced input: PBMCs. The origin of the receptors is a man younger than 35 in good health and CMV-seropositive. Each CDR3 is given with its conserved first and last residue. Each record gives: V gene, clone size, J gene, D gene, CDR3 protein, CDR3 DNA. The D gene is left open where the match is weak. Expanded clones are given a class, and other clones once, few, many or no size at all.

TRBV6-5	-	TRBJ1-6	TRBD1	CASSYSGQGGSPLHF	TGTGCCAGCAGTTACTCCGGACAGGGTGGATCACCCCTCCACTTT
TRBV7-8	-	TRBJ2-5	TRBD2	CASSLPAGYQETQYF	TGTGCCAGCAGCTTACCAGCGGGGTACCAAGAGACCCAGTACTTC
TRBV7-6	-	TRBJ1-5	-	CASSRRRPDSGDQPQHF	TGTGCCAGCAGCCGGAGGAGGCCCGACAGCGGGGATCAGCCCCAGCATTTT
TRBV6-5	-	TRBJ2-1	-	CASSQTGEQFF	TGTGCCAGCAGCCAGACAGGAGAGCAGTTCTTC
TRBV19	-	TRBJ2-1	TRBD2	CASTPAGGFYNEQFF	TGTGCCAGTACTCCCGCGGGGGGGTTCTACAATGAGCAGTTCTTC
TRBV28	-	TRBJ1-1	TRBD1	CASSYPTGLQKNTEAFF	TGTGCCAGCAGTTATCCGACAGGGCTCCAGAAGAACACTGAAGCTTTCTTT
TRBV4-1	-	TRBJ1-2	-	CASSQDLGQAYGYTF	TGCGCCAGCAGCCAAGATTTGGGGCAGGCCTATGGCTACACCTTC
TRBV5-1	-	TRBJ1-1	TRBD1	CASSLGGTVGEAFF	TGCGCCAGCAGCCTAGGGGGGACAGTAGGTGAAGCTTTCTTT
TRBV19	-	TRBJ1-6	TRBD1	CASSIVSGTEMNSPLHF	TGTGCCAGTAGTATTGTTAGCGGGACAGAGATGAATTCACCCCTCCACTTT
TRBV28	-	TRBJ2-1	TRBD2	CALNNNPGLAGNEQFF	TGTGCCCTCAACAATAACCCGGGACTAGCGGGGAATGAGCAGTTCTTC
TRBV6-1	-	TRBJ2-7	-	CASSESGRNYEQYF	TGTGCCAGCAGTGAGTCTGGGCGCAATTACGAGCAGTACTTC
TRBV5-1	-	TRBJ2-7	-	CASSLAFASSSYEQYF	TGCGCCAGCAGCTTGGCCTTTGCGAGTAGTTCCTACGAGCAGTACTTC
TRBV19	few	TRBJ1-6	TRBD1	CASSQQGDGSPLHF	TGTGCCAGTAGTCAACAGGGGGACGGTTCACCCCTCCACTTT
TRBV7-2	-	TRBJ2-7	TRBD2	CASSPSTGGREQYF	TGTGCCAGCAGCCCCTCAACGGGGGGGCGCGAGCAGTACTTC
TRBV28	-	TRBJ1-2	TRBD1	CASSFSTGDGYTF	TGTGCCAGCAGTTTTTCGACAGGGGATGGCTACACCTTC
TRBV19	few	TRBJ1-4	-	CASPMRTVFNEKLFF	TGTGCCAGCCCGATGAGGACAGTTTTTAATGAAAAACTGTTTTTT
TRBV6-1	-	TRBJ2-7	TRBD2	CASSTPSGGEYEQYF	TGTGCCAGCAGTACCCCTAGCGGGGGGGAATACGAGCAGTACTTC
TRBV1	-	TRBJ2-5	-	CTTTPSRERGGRAGETQYF	TGCACCACCACACCCTCGAGGGAGCGGGGGGGCCGGGCGGGGGAGACCCAGTACTTC
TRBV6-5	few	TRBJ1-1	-	CASSVRGNTEAFF	TGTGCCAGCAGCGTACGAGGGAACACTGAAGCTTTCTTT
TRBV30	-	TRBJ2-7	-	CAWRAGIGGYEQYF	TGTGCCTGGAGAGCCGGGATCGGCGGCTACGAGCAGTACTTC
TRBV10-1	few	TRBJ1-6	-	CASTRDSIPSPLHF	TGCGCCAGCACCAGGGACTCTATACCTTCACCCCTCCACTTT
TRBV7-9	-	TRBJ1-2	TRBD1	CASTPGTGTKKAGYTF	TGTGCCAGCACCCCCGGGACAGGGACGAAGAAGGCTGGCTACACCTTC
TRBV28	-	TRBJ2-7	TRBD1	CASSFGTGLFEQYF	TGTGCCAGCAGTTTCGGGACAGGACTTTTTGAGCAGTACTTC
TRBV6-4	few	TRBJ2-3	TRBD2	CASAMTSGGTDTQYF	TGTGCCAGCGCCATGACTAGCGGGGGGACAGATACGCAGTATTTT
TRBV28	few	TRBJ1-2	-	CASSLGGNNYGYTF	TGTGCCAGCAGTTTAGGGGGGAACAACTATGGCTACACCTTC
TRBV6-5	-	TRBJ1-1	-	CASSWGGTEAFF	TGTGCCAGCAGTTGGGGGGGCACTGAAGCTTTCTTT
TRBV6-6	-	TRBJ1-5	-	CASSTDQPQHF	TGTGCCAGCAGTACAGATCAGCCCCAGCATTTT
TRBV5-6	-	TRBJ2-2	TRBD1	CASSTPDRASDTGELFF	TGTGCCAGCAGCACTCCTGACAGGGCTTCGGACACCGGGGAGCTGTTTTTT
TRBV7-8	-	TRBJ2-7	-	CASSLFSEQYF	TGTGCCAGCAGCTTATTCAGCGAGCAGTACTTC
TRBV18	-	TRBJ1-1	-	CASSLGRGNTEAFF	TGTGCCAGCTCACTGGGGAGGGGGAACACTGAAGCTTTCTTT
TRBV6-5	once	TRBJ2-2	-	CASSSTAPTGELFF	TGTGCCAGCAGCTCGACTGCTCCCACCGGGGAGCTGTTTTTT
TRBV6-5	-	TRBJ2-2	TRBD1	CASSRTGPGELFF	TGTGCCAGCAGTCGGACAGGGCCCGGGGAGCTGTTTTTT
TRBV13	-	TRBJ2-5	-	CASSKQGSSETQYF	TGTGCCAGCAGCAAACAGGGCTCAAGTGAGACCCAGTACTTC
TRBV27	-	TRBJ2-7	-	CASSLGASYEQYF	TGTGCCAGCAGTTTAGGGGCATCCTACGAGCAGTACTTC
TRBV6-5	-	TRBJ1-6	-	CASSYSNNSPLHF	TGTGCCAGCAGTTACTCGAACAACTCACCCCTCCACTTT
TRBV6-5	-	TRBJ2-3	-	CASSYLGERGDTQYF	TGTGCCAGCAGTTATTTAGGGGAAAGAGGAGATACGCAGTATTTT
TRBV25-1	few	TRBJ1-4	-	CASTVGGNEKLFF	TGTGCCAGCACCGTCGGGGGGAATGAAAAACTGTTTTTT
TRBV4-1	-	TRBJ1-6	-	CASSQEGQAGGYNSPLHF	TGCGCCAGCAGCCAAGAGGGTCAGGCGGGGGGTTATAATTCACCCCTCCACTTT
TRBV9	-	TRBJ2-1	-	CASSVDIRGNEQFF	TGTGCCAGCAGCGTAGACATTAGAGGCAATGAGCAGTTCTTC
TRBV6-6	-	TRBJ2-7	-	CASSYSISDTPEPF	TGTGCCAGCAGTTACTCCATTAGCGACACCCCGGAGCCCTTC
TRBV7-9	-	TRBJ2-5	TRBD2	CASSPVSAGDQETQYF	TGTGCCAGCAGCCCCGTTTCCGCGGGGGACCAAGAGACCCAGTACTTC
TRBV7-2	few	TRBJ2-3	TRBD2	CASSATVPGLAGADTQYF	TGTGCCAGCAGCGCGACAGTGCCGGGACTAGCGGGGGCTGATACGCAGTATTTT
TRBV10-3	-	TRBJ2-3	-	CATHRSERGAGGDTQYF	TGTGCCACCCACCGTTCGGAACGGGGGGCCGGGGGAGATACGCAGTATTTT
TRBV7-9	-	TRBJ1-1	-	CASSRDRLNTEAFF	TGTGCCAGCAGCCGCGACAGGTTGAACACTGAAGCTTTCTTT
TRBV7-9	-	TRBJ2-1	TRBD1	CASSTTDRPYAYNEQFF	TGTGCCAGCAGCACGACGGACAGGCCCTATGCCTACAATGAGCAGTTCTTC
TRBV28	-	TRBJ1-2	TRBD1	CASTKTGGPRYGYTF	TGTGCCTCAACTAAAACAGGGGGCCCGCGCTATGGCTACACCTTC
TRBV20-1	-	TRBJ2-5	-	CSARQGETQYF	TGCAGTGCTAGACAGGGAGAGACCCAGTACTTC
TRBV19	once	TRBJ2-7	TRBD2	CASSMGTSDYEQYF	TGTGCCAGTAGTATGGGGACTAGCGACTACGAGCAGTACTTC
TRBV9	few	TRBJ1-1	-	CASSGGGLGTEAFF	TGTGCCAGCAGCGGAGGAGGCCTTGGCACTGAAGCTTTCTTT
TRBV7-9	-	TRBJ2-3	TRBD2	CASSLVLGGGTDTQYF	TGTGCCAGCAGCTTAGTCCTGGGGGGAGGGACAGATACGCAGTATTTT
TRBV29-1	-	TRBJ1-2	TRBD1	CSDGTGLGYTF	TGCAGCGATGGGACAGGGCTTGGCTACACCTTC
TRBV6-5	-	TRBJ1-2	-	CASSYADNNYGYTF	TGTGCCAGCAGTTACGCCGACAATAACTATGGCTACACCTTC
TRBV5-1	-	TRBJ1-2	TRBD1	CASSLGGAGGYTF	TGCGCCAGCAGCTTAGGGGGCGCGGGTGGCTACACCTTC